The 15 T cell receptor beta chains in this list originate from one sample, sequenced in a study of T cell changes during pregnancy in multiple sclerosis. This table comes from immunoSEQ multiplex PCR, and its TCRdb copy is limited to in-frame clones, with some not included. The table lists about 50,000 clones, approximately 92% of them singletons. The starting material was CD4+ T cells from peripheral blood mononuclear cells, obtained before pregnancy. Source of these receptors: a female donor with multiple sclerosis, enrolled in a pregnancy study.

V usage is TRBV2 and J usage is TRBJ2-7, with D possibly TRBD1 on 5 matching bases. This CDR3 comprises 14 residues. Trimming removed 6 bases from V and 2 bases from J, with 14 bases in between. Germline-derived CDR1 and CDR2 are SNHLY and FYNNEI. The CDR3 loop reads CASSTQMTAYEQYF. CDR3 coding DNA: TGTGCCAGCAGCACCCAAATGACAGCCTACGAGCAGTACTTC.

The chain couples TRBV5-1 to TRBJ2-5; 8 bases align to TRBD1. The length of the CDR3 is 15 residues. Germline values: CDR1 SGHRS, CDR2 YFSETQ. J gave up 3 bases and V 0 bases, and 4 bases lay outside the gene matches. This CDR3 reads CASSLGDRGEETQYF. The CDR3 DNA reads TGCGCCAGCAGCTTGGGAGACAGGGGTGAAGAGACCCAGTACTTC. Complete variable domain (other parts from reference TRBV5-1 and TRBJ2-5): KAGVTQTPRYLIKTRGQQVTLSCSPISGHRSVSWYQQTPGQGLQFLFEYFSETQRNKGNFPGRFSGRQFSNSRSEMNVSTLELGDSALYLCASSLGDRGEETQYFGPGTRLLVL.

This clone is a singleton in its sample. J is TRBJ1-1 and V is TRBV19; D unclear. CDR1 and CDR2 (germline): LNHDA, SQIVND (reference sequence). V lost 3 bases and J 2 bases, leaving 10 bases between the germline ends. CDR3 length: 14 residues. The CDR3 here is CASSIRHQNTEAFF. The CDR3 nucleotides read TGTGCCAGTAGTATCCGACACCAAAACACTGAAGCTTTCTTT.

The V and J genes are TRBV5-4 and TRBJ2-5; 8 nucleotides match TRBD1. CDR3 length: 18 residues. After removal of 2 bases from V and 0 bases from J, the junction contained 12 bases not matched to a gene. The germline CDR1 and CDR2 sequences are SGHNT and YYREEE (reference sequence). The CDR3 sequence is CASSLRQGALKYQETQYF. CDR3 DNA: TGTGCCAGCAGCTTACGGCAGGGGGCGTTGAAGTACCAAGAGACCCAGTACTTC. The full variable domain, with the rest looked up from reference TRBV5-4 and TRBJ2-5, is ETGVTQSPTHLIKTRGQQVTLRCSSQSGHNTVSWYQQALGQGPQFIFQYYREEENGRGNFPPRFSGLQFPNYSSELNVNALELDDSALYLCASSLRQGALKYQETQYFGPGTRLLVL.

V and J are TRBV29-1 and TRBJ1-1, with 8 positions matching TRBD1. Germline CDR1 reads SQVTM; CDR2 reads ANQGSEA. CDR3 length equals 15 residues. With 4 bases clipped from V and 3 bases from J, the junction kept 10 bases outside the gene matches. CDR3 in amino acids: CSVGAPDRVYTEAFF. The DNA for the CDR3 is TGCAGCGTTGGGGCACCGGACAGGGTGTACACTGAAGCTTTCTTT.

The chain joins TRBV29-1 to TRBJ2-4; the match to TRBD1 covers 8 bases. The CDR3 has 15 amino acids. CDR1 and CDR2 from the germline V gene are SQVTM and ANQGSEA. After removal of 5 bases from V and 2 bases from J, the junction contained 8 bases not matched to a gene. The CDR3 DNA is TGCAGCGTTAACATACACAGGGGGTCCAAAAACATTCAGTACTTC. Amino acids: CSVNIHRGSKNIQYF.

The V and J genes are TRBV9 and TRBJ2-3; 11 positions agree with TRBD2. This CDR3 spans 17 amino acids. The V and J ends lost 0 bases and 2 bases, in that order; junction bases with no gene match: 5. Germline CDR1 reads SGDLS; CDR2 reads YYNGEE. The CDR3 DNA reads as TGTGCCAGCAGCGTAGGTGGGACTAGCGGACACACAGATACGCAGTATTTT. Residues: CASSVGGTSGHTDTQYF.

The chain joins TRBV11-3 to TRBJ2-3, with D tentatively TRBD1 (5 bases). The length of the CDR3 is 14 residues. Germline loops: CDR1 SGHNT, CDR2 YENEEA. With 6 bases removed from V and 0 bases from J, the gap between germline ends came to 10 bases. The CDR3 nucleotides read TGTGCCAGCAGTGGGGCTCTTAGCACAGATACGCAGTATTTT. Translation: CASSGALSTDTQYF.

The chain joins TRBV4-1 to TRBJ2-1; 9 bases fit TRBD2. The ends lost 0 bases at V and 9 bases at J; junction bases unmatched: 15. The CDR3 contains 18 residues. Germline-derived CDR1 and CDR2 are MGHRA and YSYEKL. CDR3 nucleotide sequence: TGCGCCAGCAGCCAAGAACGCGGGAGGGCCCAACTTTCCGGTGAGCAGTTCTTC. Its protein is CASSQERGRAQLSGEQFF.

The chain couples TRBV9 to TRBJ1-1, with a possible D match to TRBD1 (5 bases). Trimming removed 3 bases from V and 6 bases from J, with 12 bases in between. The CDR3 covers 13 residues. CDR1 SGDLS and CDR2 YYNGEE come from the germline V gene. This CDR3 is CASSARSGSEAFF. DNA of the CDR3: TGTGCCAGCAGCGCAAGATCAGGGTCTGAAGCTTTCTTT.

V usage is TRBV28 and J usage is TRBJ2-1; the match to TRBD2 covers 8 bases. Losses at the gene ends were 5 bases for V and 7 bases for J; bases not matched to a gene: 16. This CDR3 contains 17 residues. From germline, CDR1 is MDHEN and CDR2 SYDVKM. This CDR3 reads CASSTGTGRAMANEQFF. As DNA, the CDR3 is TGTGCCAGCAGTACGGGAACCGGGAGGGCGATGGCTAATGAGCAGTTCTTC. The full variable domain, rest sourced from reference TRBV28 and TRBJ2-1, is DVKVTQSSRYLVKRTGEKVFLECVQDMDHENMFWYRQDPGLGLRLIYFSYDVKMKEKGDIPEGYSVSREKKERFSLILESASTNQTSMYLCASSTGTGRAMANEQFFGPGTRLTVL.

V and J are TRBV7-9 and TRBJ2-7, with 9 bases identical to TRBD2. The trim removed 1 base at V and 3 bases at J, leaving 1 base unmatched. CDR1 and CDR2 from the germline V gene are SEHNR and FQNEAQ (reference sequence). The CDR3 spans 14 residues. CDR3 region: CASSLELAGYEQYF. As DNA, the CDR3 is TGTGCCAGCAGCTTAGAACTAGCGGGCTACGAGCAGTACTTC. The full variable domain, rest sourced from reference TRBV7-9 and TRBJ2-7, is DTGVSQNPRHKITKRGQNVTFRCDPISEHNRLYWYRQTLGQGPEFLTYFQNEAQLEKSRLLSDRFSAERPKGSFSTLEIQRTEQGDSAMYLCASSLELAGYEQYFGPGTRLTVT.

This clone was seen only once. V usage is TRBV6-6 and J usage is TRBJ2-2; D gene unclear. With 5 bases removed from V and 7 bases from J, the gap between germline ends came to 20 bases. The V gene's germline CDR1 is MNHNY and CDR2 SVGAGI (reference sequence). CDR3 length equals 16 residues. Here the CDR3 DNA reads TGTGCCAGCAGTCCCAGGATCGGCCCCCAGAGCGGGGAGCTGTTTTTT. Its protein is CASSPRIGPQSGELFF.

This chain uses TRBV7-3 with TRBJ2-2; D is undetermined. Germline loops: CDR1 SGHTA, CDR2 FQGTGA. The CDR3 totals 13 residues. V gave up 3 bases and J gave up 6 bases, with 8 bases separating them. CDR3 protein: CASSFGGSGELFF. CDR3 bases: TGTGCCAGCAGCTTCGGCGGTTCCGGGGAGCTGTTTTTT.

The J gene is TRBJ2-5, the V gene TRBV5-1; 8 positions agree with TRBD2. This CDR3 comprises 17 residues. The germline V gene has CDR1 SGHRS and CDR2 YFSETQ. J was trimmed by 5 bases and V by 2 bases; bases with no gene match: 14. CDR3 protein: CASSFFGLREVVETQYF. CDR3 sequence (DNA): TGCGCCAGCAGCTTCTTTGGGTTGCGGGAGGTTGTCGAGACCCAGTACTTC.